A single sample gave rise to the 31 T cell receptor beta chains below, sequenced in a study of T cells in Graves' hyperthyroidism and ophthalmopathy. Amplification of TCR beta CDR3 regions was performed using RNA transcripts as template. First-round RT-PCR with HTBI primers amplified the TCR CDR3 region. TCRdb ran MiXCR on the multiplex PCR reads and lists one entry per CDR3 protein. Altogether around 690,000 distinct CDR3 sequences are present, roughly a sixth being singletons, with the ten largest covering 15% to 18%. The sequencing sample was made of blood. Receptors originate from a man aged 45-60 years with Graves' hyperthyroidism.

At least ten counts were recorded for this clonotype. The chain couples TRBV11-2 to TRBJ2-7; D could derive from TRBD1 or TRBD2 (5 bases each). Germline V lookup: CDR1 SGHAT, CDR2 FQNNGV. The germline V and J ends were trimmed by 4 bases and 0 bases, with 13 bases remaining between them. The CDR3 sequence is 15 residues long. CDR3 sequence (DNA): TGTGCCAGCAGCTCCCTAAAGAGGGGCTCCTACGAGCAGTACTTC. Translating it yields CASSSLKRGSYEQYF.

CDR3 sequence: CASSALSVILTDTQYF. The CDR3 DNA reads as TGTGCCAGCAGCGCCTTGAGCGTTATTCTGACAGATACGCAGTATTTT. The chain combines TRBV2 with TRBJ2-3, with D unresolved. Germline assignment: CDR1 SNHLY and CDR2 FYNNEI. The V end was cut by 6 bases, the J end by 3 bases, with 19 bases between. The CDR3 runs to 16 residues.

This clonotype was observed many times. The chain recombines TRBV24-1 with TRBJ2-1, with 7 positions matching TRBD2. After removal of 0 bases from V and 4 bases from J, the junction contained 5 bases not matched to a gene. In germline, CDR1 is KGHDR, CDR2 SFDVKD. The CDR3 sequence is 16 residues long. CDR3 protein: CATSDLKSSGYNEQFF. In DNA form, the CDR3 reads TGTGCCACCAGTGATTTGAAGTCTAGCGGATACAATGAGCAGTTCTTC.

The table lists this clonotype with many counts. The chain couples TRBV28 to TRBJ2-3, with D possibly being TRBD1 or TRBD2 (7 bases each). V was trimmed by 6 bases and J by 1 base, leaving 14 bases between them. From germline, CDR1 is MDHEN and CDR2 SYDVKM. The CDR3 contains 15 residues. This CDR3 is CASRSQGGRTDTQYF. The CDR3 bases are TGTGCCAGCAGGTCCCAGGGGGGGCGCACAGATACGCAGTATTTT.

This clonotype came up many times. This chain links TRBV14 with TRBJ2-1; weak D call: TRBD2 (5 bases). CDR3 length: 16 residues. Trimming took 0 bases from V and 6 from J, leaving 15 bases between them. Germline V gene sequence: CDR1 SGHDN, CDR2 FVKESK. CDR3 in DNA: TGTGCCAGCAGCCAAGATAGAGAGGAGGCCCCCAATGAGCAGTTCTTC. Its translation is CASSQDREEAPNEQFF.

At least ten counts were recorded for this clonotype. The chain carries TRBV7-9 and TRBJ2-1, with TRBD2 matching over 11 bases. Germline values: CDR1 SEHNR, CDR2 FQNEAQ (reference sequence). V lost 8 bases, J lost 2 bases, and 5 bases stayed unmatched. This CDR3 is built from 15 residues. The CDR3, as DNA: TGTGCCAGCGCTAGGACTAGCGGGCCCTACAATGAGCAGTTCTTC. This translates into CASARTSGPYNEQFF.

This clonotype was detected ten times or more. The chain employs TRBV28 and TRBJ1-2; perhaps TRBD1 as D (5 bases). V lost 4 bases and J 4 bases, leaving 19 bases between the germline ends. Germline V gives CDR1 MDHEN, CDR2 SYDVKM. The CDR3 runs to 16 residues. The CDR3 spells CASSSSRTSRSYGYTF. CDR3 sequence (DNA): TGTGCCAGCAGTTCGTCACGGACAAGCCGGAGCTATGGCTACACCTTC.

This clonotype was counted a few times. The rearrangement uses TRBV20-1 and TRBJ2-2; tentatively, D is TRBD1 (6 bases). The CDR3 covers 14 residues. Germline V CDR1 and CDR2: DFQATT, SNEGSKA (reference sequence). The ends were cut back, 3 bases at V and 5 bases at J, with 13 bases in the middle. CDR3 protein: CSARGARGTGELFF. The CDR3 DNA is TGCAGTGCTAGGGGGGCCCGGGGAACCGGGGAGCTGTTTTTT.

This chain uses TRBV6-5 with TRBJ1-5; the D gene is possibly TRBD1 (5 bases). V was pared by 3 bases and J by 4 bases, with 13 bases between. This CDR3 comprises 15 residues. Looked up from germline, CDR1 is MNHEY and CDR2 is SVGAGI. The CDR3 reads CASSYYQGGNQPQHF. CDR3 nucleotides: TGTGCCAGCAGTTATTACCAGGGAGGAAATCAGCCCCAGCATTTT.

This clonotype was seen just once. A much bigger clone sits one base away, suggesting this may be a read error. The rearrangement joins TRBV3-2 to TRBJ2-1; TRBD2, the D gene given by the table, was not confirmed from the DNA. TRBV3-2 is assigned pseudogene status. This CDR3 spans 16 amino acids. The CDR3 region has the DNA TGTGCCAGCAGCCTAATCCGACTAGCGGGGGGGAAGGAGCAGTTCTTC. Translating gives CASSLIRLAGGKEQFF.

This clonotype was seen at least ten times. The J gene is TRBJ2-5, the V gene TRBV28; no reliable D call. Between the trimmed V and J ends, which lost 6 bases and 3 bases, there was a span of 5 bases. Germline loops: CDR1 MDHEN, CDR2 SYDVKM. There are 11 residues in the CDR3. The CDR3 coding sequence is TGTGCCAGCAGCTTAAAAGAGACCCAGTACTTC. Translated, it gives CASSLKETQYF. Full variable domain (outside the CDR3, taken from reference TRBV28 and TRBJ2-5): DVKVTQSSRYLVKRTGEKVFLECVQDMDHENMFWYRQDPGLGLRLIYFSYDVKMKEKGDIPEGYSVSREKKERFSLILESASTNQTSMYLCASSLKETQYFGPGTRLLVL.

This sequence joins TRBV5-1 and TRBJ2-1; 8 bases are a match to TRBD2. J gave up 4 bases and V 3 bases, and 24 bases lay outside the gene matches. The germline V gene encodes CDR1 SGHRS and CDR2 YFSETQ. The CDR3 extends over 21 amino acids. The CDR3 DNA sequence: TGCGCCAGCAGCTCCTCCGGGGGGGGGCGCGTCTCTAGCGGTTTATACAATGAGCAGTTCTTC. Translating it yields CASSSSGGGRVSSGLYNEQFF.

The chain uses TRBV6-1 and TRBJ2-3; possibly TRBD2 for D (6 bases). The CDR3 contains 15 residues. Trimming left V 0 bases short and J 4 bases short, with 11 bases between. CDR1 MNHNS and CDR2 SASEGT come from the germline V gene. CDR3 nucleotide sequence: TGTGCCAGCAGTGAAGCTTGGAGGGGCCCAGATACGCAGTATTTT. It specifies CASSEAWRGPDTQYF.

In its sample, this clonotype was seen many times. V and J are TRBV11-2 and TRBJ2-7; 9 positions agree with TRBD1. Trimming removed 2 bases from V and 5 bases from J; junction bases left unmatched: 7. CDR1 is SGHAT and CDR2 is FQNNGV in the germline V gene. The CDR3 loop spans 15 amino acids. The CDR3: CASSLLGTGLHEQYF. As DNA, the CDR3 is TGTGCCAGCAGCTTACTCGGGACAGGGCTACACGAGCAGTACTTC.

This clonotype occurred many times. The chain recombines TRBV3-1 with TRBJ2-2, with 10 bases identical to TRBD1. The V gene end was trimmed by 6 bases and the J gene end by 5 bases; junction bases not matched to a gene: 6. Looked up from germline, CDR1 is LGHDT and CDR2 is YNNKEL (reference sequence). The CDR3 has 15 residues. The chain's CDR3 is CASSHTGQGTGELFF. The CDR3 nucleotides read TGTGCCAGCAGTCATACGGGACAGGGGACCGGGGAGCTGTTTTTT.

At least ten counts were recorded for this clonotype. The genes are TRBV7-2 and TRBJ2-5; the D is unclear. The CDR3 is 13 residues long. V was trimmed by 2 bases and J by 2 bases, leaving 6 bases between them. Germline loops: CDR1 SGHTA, CDR2 FQGNSA. This chain's CDR3 is CASSLLVQETQYF. The CDR3 DNA is TGTGCCAGCAGCTTACTCGTACAAGAGACCCAGTACTTC.

This clonotype was seen repeatedly, ten times or more. The chain's CDR3 is CASTMGIINEQFF. The CDR3 DNA follows: TGTGCCAGCACCATGGGGATTATCAATGAGCAGTTCTTC. J is TRBJ2-1 and V is TRBV12-3 or TRBV12-4; D is ambiguous. V was pared by 7 bases and J by 6 bases, with 13 bases between. The CDR3 loop spans 13 amino acids.

CDR3 residues: CASSPVVRVNTEAFF. In DNA form, the CDR3 reads TGTGCCAGCAGCCCCGTGGTACGGGTAAACACTGAAGCTTTCTTT. V is TRBV3-1 and J is TRBJ1-1; D is unclear. With 4 bases removed from V and 2 bases from J, the gap between germline ends came to 14 bases. From germline, CDR1 is LGHDT and CDR2 YNNKEL (reference sequence). This CDR3 has 15 amino acids.

This clonotype was observed a few times. The rearrangement joins TRBV15 to TRBJ2-7, with TRBD2 matching over 10 bases. The V and J ends lost 5 bases and 5 bases, in that order; junction bases with no gene match: 15. CDR1 is LNHNV and CDR2 is YYDKDF in the germline V gene (reference sequence). The CDR3 length is 17 residues. This CDR3 reads CATSDPLAGEGSNEQYF. The CDR3 DNA follows: TGTGCCACCAGCGACCCTCTAGCGGGAGAGGGATCGAACGAGCAGTACTTC.

This clonotype has at least ten counts. V is TRBV28 and J is TRBJ2-7; D is uncertain. Trimming took 3 bases from V and 0 from J, leaving 15 bases between them. Germline loops: CDR1 MDHEN, CDR2 SYDVKM. The CDR3 has 16 residues. This CDR3 is CASSFPMVASSYEQYF. DNA of the CDR3: TGTGCCAGCAGTTTCCCTATGGTGGCTAGCTCCTACGAGCAGTACTTC.

To note about this clonotype: Just one base apart from a much larger clone, this may be a read error. The gene calls are TRBV5-1 and TRBJ1-1; TRBD1 matches at 7 bases. This CDR3 spans 14 amino acids. Germline V gene sequence: CDR1 SGHRS, CDR2 YFSETQ. For the CDR3, the DNA is TGCGCCAGTGAGCCCGGGACAGTGAACACTGACGCTTTCTTT. This encodes CASEPGTVNTDAFF. Full variable domain (outside the CDR3, taken from reference TRBV5-1 and TRBJ1-1): KAGVTQTPRYLIKTRGQQVTLSCSPISGHRSVSWYQQTPGQGLQFLFEYFSETQRNKGNFPGRFSGRQFSNSRSEMNVSTLELGDSALYLCASEPGTVNTDAFFGQGTRLTVV.

This clonotype was detected a few times. This chain links TRBV29-1 with TRBJ2-3; 8 nucleotides match TRBD2. The CDR3 consists of 14 residues. J was trimmed by 5 bases and V by 3 bases; bases with no gene match: 7. Germline V lookup: CDR1 SQVTM, CDR2 ANQGSEA. The CDR3 protein is CSVESREGLDTQYF. The CDR3 bases are TGCAGCGTTGAGTCACGGGAGGGCCTAGATACGCAGTATTTT.

This clonotype was recorded many times. The J gene is TRBJ2-5, the V gene TRBV30; D not resolved. This CDR3 comprises 13 residues. V lost 3 bases, J lost 6 bases, and 14 bases lay in between. In germline, CDR1 is GTSNPN, CDR2 SVGIG (reference sequence). In nucleotides, the CDR3 is TGTGCCTGGAGGGCAAATCTCAGGAAGACCCAGTACTTC. It codes for CAWRANLRKTQYF. Together with reference TRBV30 and TRBJ2-5, the CDR3 gives the full variable domain: SQTIHQWPATLVQPVGSPLSLECTVEGTSNPNLYWYRQAAGRGLQLLFYSVGIGQISSEVPQNLSASRPQDRQFILSSKKLLLSDSGFYLCAWRANLRKTQYFGPGTRLLVL.

This clonotype was counted ten times or more. V gene TRBV10-2 combines with J gene TRBJ2-7, with 9 bases matching TRBD2. V shed 6 bases and J 2 bases; nucleotides not matched to a gene: 2. Germline CDR1 WSHSY, CDR2 SAAADI. This CDR3 region has 13 residues. CDR3 in amino acids: CASSGLAPYEQYF. DNA for the CDR3: TGCGCCAGCAGCGGACTAGCGCCCTACGAGCAGTACTTC.

There are many counts of this clonotype. The chain carries TRBV20-1 and TRBJ1-2, with D perhaps TRBD1 (5 bases). Germline CDR1 reads DFQATT; CDR2 reads SNEGSKA (reference sequence). Trimming shortened V by 5 bases and J by 3 bases, and 10 bases separated the two germline ends. CDR3 length equals 12 residues. CDR3 sequence reads: CSAEGYYYGYTF. The CDR3 bases are TGCAGTGCTGAGGGGTATTACTATGGCTACACCTTC.

DNA of the CDR3: TGTGCCATCAGGGACATAGGGAGCAATCAGCCCCAGCATTTT. Translation gives CAIRDIGSNQPQHF. V is TRBV10-3 and J is TRBJ1-5, with a weak D call TRBD1 (5 bases). This CDR3 has 14 residues. Germline CDR1 ENHRY, CDR2 SYGVKD. Deletions cut 6 bases from V and 1 base from J, with 10 bases between.

The chain employs TRBV19 and TRBJ1-3, with D hard to call. Between the trimmed V and J ends, which lost 2 bases and 3 bases, there was a span of 8 bases. CDR3 length equals 14 residues. Germline CDR1 is LNHDA and CDR2 is SQIVND (reference sequence). The CDR3 spells CASSISGFGNTIYF. CDR3 coding DNA: TGTGCCAGTAGTATAAGCGGCTTTGGAAACACCATATATTTT.

This clonotype came up many times. V usage is TRBV28 and J usage is TRBJ2-3; D is undetermined. Between the trimmed V and J ends, which lost 3 bases and 11 bases, there was a span of 15 bases. CDR1 is MDHEN and CDR2 is SYDVKM in the germline V gene. The CDR3 length is 13 residues. The CDR3: CASSFSIGPEQYF. CDR3 DNA sequence: TGTGCCAGCAGTTTCTCAATAGGACCAGAGCAGTATTTT. Looking up the rest from reference TRBV28 and TRBJ2-3 gives the full variable domain: DVKVTQSSRYLVKRTGEKVFLECVQDMDHENMFWYRQDPGLGLRLIYFSYDVKMKEKGDIPEGYSVSREKKERFSLILESASTNQTSMYLCASSFSIGPEQYFGPGTRLTVL.

The chain employs TRBV19 and TRBJ2-1; the match to TRBD1 covers 7 bases. The CDR3 is 18 residues long. The junction had 8 bases not matched to a gene; V was cut back by 0 bases and J by 0 bases. Looked up from germline, CDR1 is LNHDA and CDR2 is SQIVND (reference sequence). CDR3 residues: CASSIEGTVSSSYNEQFF. In DNA form, the CDR3 reads TGTGCCAGTAGTATAGAGGGGACAGTATCCAGCTCCTACAATGAGCAGTTCTTC.

V is TRBV11-2 and J is TRBJ2-5; D unresolved. Germline CDR1 SGHAT, CDR2 FQNNGV. Trimming cost V 3 bases and J 2 bases, with 7 bases left between them. This CDR3 region has 13 residues. The CDR3: CASSFSQQETQYF. The CDR3 nucleotides are TGTGCCAGCAGCTTCAGCCAACAAGAGACCCAGTACTTC.

This clonotype was seen at least ten times. The chain is built from TRBV11-2 and TRBJ2-7; 9 bases align to TRBD2. This CDR3 has 20 residues. Unmatched junction bases numbered 22, after V lost 5 bases and J lost 2 bases. The germline CDR1 and CDR2 sequences are SGHAT and FQNNGV. The chain's CDR3 is CASSKSRQGVSGRPTYEQYF. CDR3 DNA sequence: TGTGCCAGCAGCAAGTCGAGGCAGGGGGTCAGCGGGAGGCCCACCTACGAGCAGTACTTC.